The clone carrying this T cell receptor beta chain appeared once. The antigen is unknown. It may be a read error: a sequence one base away is much more abundant. The data belong to a study of T cells in Graves' hyperthyroidism and ophthalmopathy. Study-level points and caveats: Ophthalmopathy was separated from stable hyperthyroidism by a 13 V-J model.

Germline V lookup: CDR1 MDHEN, CDR2 SYDVKM. This CDR3 has 12 amino acids. TCR beta CDR3 sequences were amplified from RNA transcripts. Primed by the HTBI set, a first-round RT-PCR was run on the TCR CDR3. Using its own MiXCR run on the multiplex PCR reads, TCRdb lists one record per CDR3 protein. The top ten clones hold about 17% of a sample with 500,000 to 600,000 distinct CDR3 sequences, around 17% of them seen once. Sequencing used blood. The clonotype comes from a woman younger than 35 with Graves' hyperthyroidism. The J gene is TRBJ2-7, the V gene TRBV28; D may be TRBD2 (6 bases). The CDR3 spells CASRTGSYKQYF. The CDR3 DNA is TGTGCCAGCAGAACCGGGAGCTACAAGCAGTACTTC.